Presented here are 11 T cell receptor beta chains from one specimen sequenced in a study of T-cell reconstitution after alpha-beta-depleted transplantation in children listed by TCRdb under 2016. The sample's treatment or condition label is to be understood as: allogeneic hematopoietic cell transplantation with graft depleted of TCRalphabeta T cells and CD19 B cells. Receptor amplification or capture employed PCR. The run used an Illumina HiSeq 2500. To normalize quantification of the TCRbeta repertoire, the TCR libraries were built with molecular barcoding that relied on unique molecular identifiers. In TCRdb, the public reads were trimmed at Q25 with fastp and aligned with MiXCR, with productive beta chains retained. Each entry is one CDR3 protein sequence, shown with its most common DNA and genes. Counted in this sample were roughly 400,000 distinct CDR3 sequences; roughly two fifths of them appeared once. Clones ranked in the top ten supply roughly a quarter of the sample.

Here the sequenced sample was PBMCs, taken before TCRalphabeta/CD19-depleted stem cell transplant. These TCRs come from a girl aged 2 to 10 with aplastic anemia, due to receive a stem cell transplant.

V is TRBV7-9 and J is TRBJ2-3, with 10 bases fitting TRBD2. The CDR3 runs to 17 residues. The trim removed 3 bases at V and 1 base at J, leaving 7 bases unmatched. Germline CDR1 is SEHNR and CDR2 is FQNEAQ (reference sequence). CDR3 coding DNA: TGTGCCAGCAGCTTTCAAGCGGGGGGGCCTGGCACAGATACGCAGTATTTT. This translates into CASSFQAGGPGTDTQYF.

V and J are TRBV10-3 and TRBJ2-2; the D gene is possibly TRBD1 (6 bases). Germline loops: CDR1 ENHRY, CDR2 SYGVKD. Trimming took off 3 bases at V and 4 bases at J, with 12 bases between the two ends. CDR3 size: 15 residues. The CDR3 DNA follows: TGTGCCATCAGTGACAGGGGAAAGGGCACCGGGGAGCTGTTTTTT. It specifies CAISDRGKGTGELFF.

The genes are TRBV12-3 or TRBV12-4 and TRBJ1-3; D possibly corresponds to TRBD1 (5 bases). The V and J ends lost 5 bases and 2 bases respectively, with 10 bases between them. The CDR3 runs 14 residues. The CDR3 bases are TGTGCCAGCAGTGTCGGGGGGACTGGAAACACCATATATTTT. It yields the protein CASSVGGTGNTIYF.

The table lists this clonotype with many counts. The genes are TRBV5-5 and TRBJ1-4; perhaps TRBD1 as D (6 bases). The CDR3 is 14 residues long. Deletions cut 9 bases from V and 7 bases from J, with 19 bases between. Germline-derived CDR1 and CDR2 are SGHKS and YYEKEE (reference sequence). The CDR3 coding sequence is TGTGCCACTGCGAAGACAGGAAATGGTGAAAAACTGTTTTTT. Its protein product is CATAKTGNGEKLFF.

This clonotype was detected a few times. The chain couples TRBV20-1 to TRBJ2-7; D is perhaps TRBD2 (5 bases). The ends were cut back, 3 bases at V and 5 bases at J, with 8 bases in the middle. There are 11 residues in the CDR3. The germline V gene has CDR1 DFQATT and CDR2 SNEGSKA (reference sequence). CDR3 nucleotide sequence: TGCAGTGCTAGGGAGACTAACGAGCAGTACTTC. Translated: CSARETNEQYF.

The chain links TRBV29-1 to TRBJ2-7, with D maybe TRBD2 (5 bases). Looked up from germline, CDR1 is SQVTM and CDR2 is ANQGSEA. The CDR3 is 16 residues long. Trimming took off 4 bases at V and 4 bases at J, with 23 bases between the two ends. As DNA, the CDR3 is TGCAGCGTTGGCCGTAGGACGGGAAAAGGGATTTACGAGCAGTACTTC. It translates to CSVGRRTGKGIYEQYF.

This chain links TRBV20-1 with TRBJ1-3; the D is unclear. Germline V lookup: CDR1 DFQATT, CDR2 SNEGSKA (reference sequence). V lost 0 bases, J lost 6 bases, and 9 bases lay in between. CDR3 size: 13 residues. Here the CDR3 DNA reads TGCAGTGCTAGAGACCTAGCGGCAAACACCATATATTTT. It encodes CSARDLAANTIYF.

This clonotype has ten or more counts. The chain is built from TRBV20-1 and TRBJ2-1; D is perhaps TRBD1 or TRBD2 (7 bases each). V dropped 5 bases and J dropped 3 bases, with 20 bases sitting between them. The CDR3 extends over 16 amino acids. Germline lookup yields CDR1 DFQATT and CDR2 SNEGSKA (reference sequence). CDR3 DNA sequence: TGCAGTGCTGGGATAAAGCGGGACAGCTTCTACAATGAGCAGTTCTTC. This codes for CSAGIKRDSFYNEQFF.

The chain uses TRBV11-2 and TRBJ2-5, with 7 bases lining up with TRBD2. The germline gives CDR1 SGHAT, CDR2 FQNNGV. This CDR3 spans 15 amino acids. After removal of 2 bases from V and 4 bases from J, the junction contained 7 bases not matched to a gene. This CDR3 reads CASSLSAWEGETQYF. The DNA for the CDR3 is TGTGCCAGCAGCTTAAGTGCTTGGGAGGGAGAGACCCAGTACTTC.

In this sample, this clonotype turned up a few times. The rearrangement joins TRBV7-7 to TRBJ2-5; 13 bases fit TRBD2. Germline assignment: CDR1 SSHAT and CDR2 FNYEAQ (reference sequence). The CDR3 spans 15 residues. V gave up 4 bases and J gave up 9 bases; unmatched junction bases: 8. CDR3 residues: CASSSGLAGELAQYF. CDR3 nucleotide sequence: TGTGCCAGCAGCTCTGGACTAGCGGGAGAGCTGGCCCAGTACTTC.

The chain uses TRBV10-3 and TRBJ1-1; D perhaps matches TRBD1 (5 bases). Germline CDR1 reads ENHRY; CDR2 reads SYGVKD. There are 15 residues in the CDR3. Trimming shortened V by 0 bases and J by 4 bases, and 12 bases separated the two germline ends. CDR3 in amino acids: CAISESGGDITEAFF. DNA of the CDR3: TGTGCCATCAGTGAGTCGGGGGGGGATATCACTGAAGCTTTCTTT.